Each of the 12 T cell receptor beta chains below was sequenced from the same sample in a study of T cell responses to AZD1222 COVID-19 vaccine. Clones were read by immunoSEQ multiplex PCR, and TCRdb kept only the in-frame ones, dropping some. The repertoire consists of around 110,000 clones, with under 95% occurring once and the leading ten covering about 20%. The input for sequencing was peripheral blood, taken on day 0 of AZD1222 vaccination. The receptors shown here come from an adult in good health.

The chain joins TRBV3-1 (or the pseudogene TRBV3-2) to TRBJ1-6; 10 bases fit TRBD1. This CDR3 is 19 amino acids long. Trimming at V came to 4 bases and at J to 1 base, leaving 10 bases not matched to a gene. In germline, CDR1 is LGHDT, CDR2 YNNKEL (reference sequence). Here the CDR3 DNA reads TGTGCCAGCAGCCTACCCCCGGGACAGGGGTCTTCCTATAATTCACCCCTCCACTTT. Translation: CASSLPPGQGSSYNSPLHF.

This clone has only a few counts. The chain uses TRBV5-8 and TRBJ1-2, with 10 nucleotides matching TRBD1. The germline V gene has CDR1 SGHTS and CDR2 YDEGEE. The CDR3 totals 14 residues. V was pared by 6 bases and J by 8 bases, with 10 bases of the junction left unmatched. CDR3 DNA sequence: TGTGCCAGCAACCAAGGACAGGGGGATTCCGGCTACACCTTC. The encoded protein is CASNQGQGDSGYTF.

The chain combines TRBV12-3 or TRBV12-4 with TRBJ1-5; D is ambiguous. Trimming left V 3 bases short and J 5 bases short, with 8 bases between. This CDR3 comprises 13 residues. The chain's CDR3 is CASSLASDQPQHF. The CDR3 bases are TGTGCCAGCAGTTTGGCCAGCGATCAGCCCCAGCATTTT.

The chain combines TRBV7-2 with TRBJ2-5; 9 nucleotides align to TRBD1. The CDR3 has 14 residues. The V segment lost 0 bases and the J segment 5 bases; nucleotides outside the gene matches: 1. Germline V CDR1 and CDR2: SGHTA, FQGNSA. This chain's CDR3 is CASSLAGTGETQYF. CDR3 in DNA: TGTGCCAGCAGCTTAGCGGGGACAGGGGAGACCCAGTACTTC.

The CDR3 protein is CASSREVNAAMNYGYTF. CDR3 DNA sequence: TGCGCCAGCAGTCGAGAAGTCAATGCAGCGATGAACTATGGCTACACCTTC. V is TRBV5-1 and J is TRBJ1-2; no clear D. Germline loops: CDR1 SGHRS, CDR2 YFSETQ. The CDR3 has 17 amino acids. V lost 5 bases, J lost 2 bases, and 22 bases lay in between.

The CDR3: CASSLAGTPHGYTF. The DNA for the CDR3 is TGTGCCAGCAGTTTAGCAGGGACCCCACATGGCTACACCTTC. The chain couples TRBV27 to TRBJ1-2; tentative D call: TRBD1 (5 bases). The CDR3 consists of 14 residues. The V and J ends lost 2 bases and 6 bases respectively, with 13 bases between them. Germline assignment: CDR1 MNHEY and CDR2 SMNVEV (reference sequence).

This chain links TRBV19 with TRBJ2-5; possibly TRBD1 or TRBD2 for D (5 bases each). This CDR3 spans 15 amino acids. Germline loops: CDR1 LNHDA, CDR2 SQIVND (reference sequence). The germline V and J ends were trimmed by 5 bases and 5 bases, with 18 bases remaining between them. CDR3 DNA sequence: TGTGCCAGTAGTCTCACGGGACCGGGTACGGAGACCCAGTACTTC. This gives the protein CASSLTGPGTETQYF.

In this sample, this clone turned up once. The chain couples TRBV7-2 to TRBJ2-2; 10 nucleotides line up with TRBD2. CDR3 length: 14 amino acids. Germline values: CDR1 SGHTA, CDR2 FQGNSA. V was clipped by 7 bases and J by 8 bases; unmatched bases: 7. The CDR3 DNA reads as TGTGCCAGCACGCTAGCGGGGGCAAGAGGGGAGCTGTTTTTT. Translated, it gives CASTLAGARGELFF.

V and J are TRBV4-3 and TRBJ1-4; D not certain. V lost 4 bases, J lost 4 bases, and 10 bases lay in between. CDR3 size: 14 residues. CDR1 is LGHNA, CDR2 YSLEER, per germline. The CDR3 loop reads CASSPAAYNEKLFF. CDR3 coding DNA: TGCGCCAGCAGCCCCGCTGCCTATAATGAAAAACTGTTTTTT.

The chain recombines TRBV10-3 with TRBJ1-1; tentatively, D is TRBD1 (6 bases). The CDR3 is made up of 14 amino acids. The germline gives CDR1 ENHRY, CDR2 SYGVKD. V lost 6 bases, J lost 4 bases, and 15 bases lay in between. CDR3 bases: TGTGCCATCAGAAATCAGGGGTTGGGCACTGAAGCTTTCTTT. It translates to CAIRNQGLGTEAFF.

Here the CDR3 reads CAISEYTGTGYTF. In DNA form, the CDR3 reads TGTGCCATCAGTGAGTATACAGGGACTGGCTACACCTTC. The chain links TRBV10-3 to TRBJ1-2; tentatively, D is TRBD1 (6 bases). Trimming took off 1 base at V and 7 bases at J, with 10 bases between the two ends. Germline V lookup: CDR1 ENHRY, CDR2 SYGVKD. This CDR3 region has 13 residues.

The CDR3 sequence: CASTAVLDGTDTQYF. CDR3 DNA sequence: TGTGCCAGCACCGCAGTCCTAGATGGCACAGATACGCAGTATTTT. This chain connects TRBV5-6 to TRBJ2-3; no reliable D call. The germline V gene encodes CDR1 SGHDT and CDR2 YYEEEE. Trimming left V 6 bases short and J 1 base short, with 15 bases between. The CDR3 consists of 15 residues.